One and the same sample provided the 21 T cell receptor beta chains below, sequenced in a study of tumor-infiltrating lymphocytes in localized non-small cell lung cancer. Sequencing used immunoSEQ multiplex PCR; TCRdb keeps in-frame clones, though not all of them. This sample has approximately 13,000 clones, with 68% found just once. Sequenced material: lung tumor tissue. The receptors were gathered from a human donor with non-small cell lung cancer.

This rearrangement joins TRBV5-1 to TRBJ1-4; D not certain. This CDR3 spans 17 amino acids. V lost 5 bases, J lost 4 bases, and 21 bases lay in between. Germline V gene lookup returns CDR1 SGHRS and CDR2 YFSETQ. The CDR3 here is CASRSTIETLGNEKLFF. DNA of the CDR3: TGCGCCAGCAGATCCACAATTGAAACGCTGGGTAATGAAAAACTGTTTTTT.

The chain has TRBV5-1 and TRBJ2-5; TRBD2 matches 8 bases. Germline CDR1 is SGHRS and CDR2 is YFSETQ. This CDR3 contains 14 residues. V trimming: 4 bases; J trimming: 2 bases; junction bases outside the gene matches: 4. The CDR3 DNA follows: TGCGCCAGCAGCCGAGCGGGGGAACAAGAGACCCAGTACTTC. Encoded protein: CASSRAGEQETQYF. Full variable domain (missing parts from reference TRBV5-1 and TRBJ2-5): KAGVTQTPRYLIKTRGQQVTLSCSPISGHRSVSWYQQTPGQGLQFLFEYFSETQRNKGNFPGRFSGRQFSNSRSEMNVSTLELGDSALYLCASSRAGEQETQYFGPGTRLLVL.

The V and J genes are TRBV5-1 and TRBJ2-1; 11 bases line up with TRBD2. Germline CDR1 is SGHRS and CDR2 is YFSETQ. V shed 3 bases, J shed 7 bases, and the junction held 9 bases outside the gene matches. This CDR3 spans 16 amino acids. The CDR3 nucleotides are TGCGCCAGCAGCTATACCGGGACTAGCGGACGTAATGAGCAGTTCTTC. Translation gives CASSYTGTSGRNEQFF.

The chain uses TRBV5-1 and TRBJ2-5; TRBD2 matches 14 bases. Per germline, CDR1 SGHRS and CDR2 YFSETQ. This CDR3 has 16 amino acids. Losses at the gene ends were 3 bases for V and 5 bases for J; bases not matched to a gene: 6. The CDR3 sequence: CASSWGTSGREETQYF. As DNA, the CDR3 is TGCGCCAGCAGCTGGGGGACTAGCGGGAGAGAGGAGACCCAGTACTTC.

This sequence joins TRBV2 and TRBJ1-2; the D is unclear. V lost 6 bases and J lost 4, with 15 bases in between. Germline V gene lookup returns CDR1 SNHLY and CDR2 FYNNEI. This CDR3 spans 14 amino acids. The CDR3 region is CASRWAGAAYGYTF. The CDR3 bases are TGTGCCAGCAGATGGGCAGGTGCGGCCTATGGCTACACCTTC.

The CDR3 DNA reads as TGCAGCGTGAGGTCGGCTAGCGGGGGGCTCGGGGATACGCAGTATTTT. Residues: CSVRSASGGLGDTQYF. The chain combines TRBV29-1 with TRBJ2-3; 11 bases fit TRBD2. This CDR3 is 16 amino acids long. With 6 bases clipped from V and 6 bases from J, the junction kept 14 bases outside the gene matches. Looked up from germline, CDR1 is SQVTM and CDR2 is ANQGSEA.

The J gene is TRBJ2-2, the V gene TRBV7-7, with 9 bases lining up with TRBD2. The J segment lost 4 bases and the V segment lost 1 base, leaving 7 bases of the junction unmatched. Per the germline V gene, CDR1 is SSHAT and CDR2 is FNYEAQ (reference sequence). The CDR3 length is 17 residues. The CDR3 loop reads CASSLGLGLAPTGELFF. The CDR3 DNA sequence: TGTGCCAGCAGCTTAGGGTTGGGACTAGCCCCCACCGGGGAGCTGTTTTTT.

There are a few counts of this clone. The CDR3 sequence is CASSLVEGSEAFF. CDR3 DNA sequence: TGTGCCAGCAGCTTAGTTGAAGGGAGTGAAGCTTTCTTT. This sequence joins TRBV11-1 and TRBJ1-1; D uncertain. Per the germline V gene, CDR1 is SGHAT and CDR2 is FQDESV (reference sequence). V was trimmed by 1 base and J by 7 bases, leaving 10 bases between them. CDR3 length equals 13 residues.

The chain employs TRBV21-1 and TRBJ2-6; TRBD2, as called in the table, went unchecked against the DNA. TRBV21-1 is flagged as a pseudogene. This CDR3 region has 19 residues. CDR3 in amino acids: CASSGRGGGTHSGANVLTF. The CDR3 DNA reads as TGTGCCAGCAGCGGCCGAGGTGGGGGGACCCACTCTGGGGCCAACGTCCTGACTTTC.

CDR3 residues: CASSALRQKNNSPLHF. CDR3 DNA: TGTGCCAGCAGTGCGCTCAGGCAAAAAAATAATTCACCCCTCCACTTT. The J gene is TRBJ1-6, the V gene TRBV2, with D hard to call. Germline V gene sequence: CDR1 SNHLY, CDR2 FYNNEI. Trimming took off 4 bases at V and 5 bases at J, with 15 bases between the two ends. The CDR3 contains 16 residues.

The chain joins TRBV30 to TRBJ1-2, with 9 nucleotides matching TRBD1. The V gene end was trimmed by 5 bases and the J gene end by 0 bases; junction bases not matched to a gene: 22. Germline V gene lookup returns CDR1 GTSNPN and CDR2 SVGIG (reference sequence). The CDR3 is 20 residues long. The CDR3 nucleotides read TGTGCCTGGGGGGGACAGGGCCATCGGAGGAACCTTGAAGCTAACTATGGCTACACCTTC. It codes for CAWGGQGHRRNLEANYGYTF. The full variable domain, in which reference TRBV30 and TRBJ1-2 provide the parts outside the CDR3, is SQTIHQWPATLVQPVGSPLSLECTVEGTSNPNLYWYRQAAGRGLQLLFYSVGIGQISSEVPQNLSASRPQDRQFILSSKKLLLSDSGFYLCAWGGQGHRRNLEANYGYTFGSGTRLTVV.

The genes are TRBV5-5 and TRBJ1-2; D is undetermined. The germline V and J ends were trimmed by 0 bases and 0 bases, with 6 bases remaining between them. The CDR3 is 14 amino acids. Looked up from germline, CDR1 is SGHKS and CDR2 is YYEKEE (reference sequence). DNA for the CDR3: TGTGCCAGCAGCTTGGACAGAACTAACTATGGCTACACCTTC. Translated: CASSLDRTNYGYTF.

CDR3 amino acids: CASSFKMSSENNEQFF. In DNA, the CDR3 is TGTGCCAGCAGCTTCAAAATGTCTAGCGAGAACAATGAGCAGTTCTTC. The chain joins TRBV5-4 to TRBJ2-1, with D perhaps matching TRBD2 (6 bases). V was pared by 2 bases and J by 5 bases, with 17 bases between. CDR3 length equals 16 residues. The V gene's germline CDR1 is SGHNT and CDR2 YYREEE (reference sequence).

The chain uses TRBV7-3 and TRBJ2-1, with 14 nucleotides matching TRBD2. The CDR3 contains 15 residues. Germline V CDR1 and CDR2: SGHTA, FQGTGA. The junction had 8 bases not matched to a gene; V was cut back by 5 bases and J by 11 bases. CDR3 loop: CASSNTGLAGGKQFF. The CDR3 DNA reads TGTGCCAGCAGCAATACAGGACTAGCGGGGGGTAAGCAGTTCTTC.

The chain joins TRBV27 to TRBJ2-5; TRBD2 agrees at 7 bases. Germline lookup yields CDR1 MNHEY and CDR2 SMNVEV (reference sequence). The CDR3 has 13 residues. V was clipped by 2 bases and J by 3 bases; unmatched bases: 0. The CDR3 sequence is CASSLGGEETQYF. The CDR3 coding sequence is TGTGCCAGCAGTTTAGGGGGGGAAGAGACCCAGTACTTC.

V is TRBV27 and J is TRBJ1-3; 9 bases map to TRBD1. Germline lookup yields CDR1 MNHEY and CDR2 SMNVEV (reference sequence). Losses at the gene ends were 6 bases for V and 4 bases for J; bases not matched to a gene: 13. The CDR3 consists of 17 residues. The CDR3 DNA reads as TGTGCCAGCAGCCCCGGGACAGGGACCTCTGGGGGAAACACCATATATTTT. Its protein product is CASSPGTGTSGGNTIYF.

This clone occurred a few times. V and J are TRBV7-9 and TRBJ1-4, with unresolved D. CDR1 SEHNR and CDR2 FQNEAQ come from the germline V gene (reference sequence). V was cut by 5 bases and J by 7 bases, with 17 bases left in between. The CDR3 contains 15 residues. This CDR3 reads CASSAYGEEGEKLFF. The CDR3 nucleotides read TGTGCCAGCAGCGCGTACGGGGAGGAGGGTGAAAAACTGTTTTTT. Combining the CDR3 with reference TRBV7-9 and TRBJ1-4 gives the whole variable domain DTGVSQNPRHKITKRGQNVTFRCDPISEHNRLYWYRQTLGQGPEFLTYFQNEAQLEKSRLLSDRFSAERPKGSFSTLEIQRTEQGDSAMYLCASSAYGEEGEKLFFGSGTQLSVL.

The chain uses TRBV27 and TRBJ2-5; unclear D gene. Germline-derived CDR1 and CDR2 are MNHEY and SMNVEV (reference sequence). The CDR3 has 14 residues. Trimming took off 0 bases at V and 2 bases at J, with 7 bases between the two ends. This CDR3 reads CASSLSGSQETQYF. DNA of the CDR3: TGTGCCAGCAGTTTATCAGGGTCACAAGAGACCCAGTACTTC.

The rearrangement joins TRBV5-1 to TRBJ1-1; D is perhaps TRBD1 (6 bases). CDR3 length: 14 amino acids. Germline V gene data show CDR1 as SGHRS and CDR2 as YFSETQ. Trimming shortened V by 3 bases and J by 2 bases, and 11 bases separated the two germline ends. The CDR3 region has the DNA TGCGCCAGCAGCTCGCAAGGGGGAAACACTGAAGCTTTCTTT. It encodes CASSSQGGNTEAFF.

J is TRBJ1-1 and V is TRBV7-9, with D unclear. Germline loops: CDR1 SEHNR, CDR2 FQNEAQ (reference sequence). CDR3 length: 13 residues. V shed 1 base and J shed 11 bases, with 14 bases lying between them. The CDR3 region has the DNA TGTGCCAGCAGCTTAGAGGGAAATCGTCTGGCTTTCTTT. It yields the protein CASSLEGNRLAFF.

The chain is built from TRBV6-4 and TRBJ2-3; D remains ambiguous. Germline V lookup: CDR1 MRHNA, CDR2 SNTAGT. The CDR3 extends over 12 amino acids. V dropped 3 bases and J dropped 7 bases, with 8 bases sitting between them. The CDR3 DNA follows: TGTGCCAGCAGTGATTTCCTATATACGCAGTATTTT. Amino acids: CASSDFLYTQYF.